One sample yielded the 7 T cell receptor beta chains listed below, sequenced in a study of siplizumab effects on memory and regulatory T cells. Sequencing was performed with immunoSEQ multiplex PCR; in TCRdb, only in-frame clones are kept and a portion is missing. The sample includes tens of thousands of clones, about 89% seen only once; the top ten take around 29%. Specimen: CD8+ T cells sorted from blood. These receptors came from a human donor in good health.

This chain's CDR3 is CASSLIGVDYEQYF. For the CDR3, the DNA is TGTGCCAGCAGTTTAATAGGGGTAGACTACGAGCAGTACTTC. The chain combines TRBV27 with TRBJ2-7, with D maybe TRBD1 (5 bases). Germline CDR1 is MNHEY and CDR2 is SMNVEV (reference sequence). V was cut by 2 bases and J by 3 bases, with 11 bases left in between. The CDR3 has 14 amino acids.

This clone was picked up a small number of times. Here the CDR3 DNA reads TGTGCCAGCAGTTCTGCCCACGTGGATGGGCTATACGAGCAGTACTTC. It yields the protein CASSSAHVDGLYEQYF. The chain carries TRBV6-5 and TRBJ2-7; no clear D. CDR1 MNHEY and CDR2 SVGAGI come from the germline V gene. Trimming shortened V by 4 bases and J by 4 bases, and 20 bases separated the two germline ends. The CDR3 spans 16 residues.

This chain joins TRBV19 and TRBJ2-1; TRBD1 is a possible D gene (6 bases). CDR1 is LNHDA and CDR2 is SQIVND in the germline V gene (reference sequence). The V end lost 6 bases, the J end lost 0 bases, and 12 bases lay between the germline ends. The CDR3 loop spans 15 amino acids. The CDR3 DNA follows: TGTGCCAGTAGGACTACAGGGAGCTCCTACAATGAGCAGTTCTTC. Amino acid sequence: CASRTTGSSYNEQFF.

This rearrangement joins TRBV15 to TRBJ2-2; tentatively, D is TRBD1 (5 bases). The germline gives CDR1 LNHNV, CDR2 YYDKDF (reference sequence). V was pared by 10 bases and J by 3 bases, with 15 bases between. The CDR3 is 14 amino acids. The CDR3 spells CAIRGSGDTGELFF. The CDR3 coding sequence is TGTGCCATAAGGGGTAGTGGCGACACCGGGGAGCTGTTTTTT.

CDR3 protein: CASSQAFTEMNTEAFF. The CDR3 bases are TGCGCCAGCAGCCAAGCCTTTACCGAGATGAACACTGAAGCTTTCTTT. The chain uses TRBV4-1 and TRBJ1-1; no clear D gene. This CDR3 comprises 16 residues. Germline CDR1 MGHRA, CDR2 YSYEKL. V was pared by 1 base and J by 0 bases, with 12 bases between.

This chain uses TRBV6-1 with TRBJ2-1; weak D call: TRBD2 (6 bases). Trimming took off 11 bases at V and 3 bases at J, with 8 bases between the two ends. The CDR3 consists of 11 residues. Germline loops: CDR1 MNHNS, CDR2 SASEGT. CDR3 DNA: TGTGCCGCGGGGAGCTACAATGAGCAGTTCTTC. Translation: CAAGSYNEQFF.

This clone was detected only once. The V gene is TRBV6-5, the J gene TRBJ1-2; a possible D gene is TRBD1 (6 bases). In germline, CDR1 is MNHEY, CDR2 SVGAGI. The CDR3 spans 16 residues. Trimming left V 0 bases short and J 6 bases short, with 17 bases between. The CDR3 region is CASSYSGEWQGNGYTF. CDR3 in DNA: TGTGCCAGCAGTTACTCGGGGGAATGGCAGGGGAATGGCTACACCTTC.